The next 19 T cell receptor beta chains were all read from a single sample in a study of blood T cell repertoires in COVID-19. TCRdb's table, derived via immunoSEQ multiplex PCR, lists solely in-frame clones and lacks some. The data show some 80,000 clones, approximately 79% seen once. The material sequenced was peripheral blood. The origin of the receptors is an elderly woman with active or convalescent COVID-19.

This clone has only a few counts. V gene TRBV27 combines with J gene TRBJ2-7, with 12 bases lining up with TRBD2. The CDR3 totals 17 residues. The V segment lost 1 base and the J segment 6 bases; nucleotides outside the gene matches: 10. From germline, CDR1 is MNHEY and CDR2 SMNVEV (reference sequence). The CDR3: CASSLYPPTSGSREQYF. The CDR3 region has the DNA TGTGCCAGCAGTTTATACCCGCCGACTAGCGGGAGTCGCGAGCAGTACTTC.

V usage is TRBV6-2 or TRBV6-3 and J usage is TRBJ2-5; D perhaps matches TRBD2 (5 bases). Germline values: CDR1 MNHEY, CDR2 SVGEGT. CDR3 length: 15 residues. V lost 6 bases, J lost 6 bases, and 20 bases lay in between. The CDR3 sequence: CASSFSTGIIKTQYF. In nucleotides, the CDR3 is TGTGCCAGCAGCTTTTCAACCGGGATTATAAAGACCCAGTACTTC.

The chain uses TRBV15 and TRBJ2-5; no firm D call. The V gene lost 1 base and the J gene lost 3 bases, with 9 bases spanning the gap. Germline V gene data show CDR1 as LNHNV and CDR2 as YYDKDF (reference sequence). This CDR3 has 14 amino acids. The CDR3 spells CATSRVSRKETQYF. The DNA of the CDR3 is TGTGCCACCAGCAGAGTATCCAGGAAAGAGACCCAGTACTTC.

This sequence joins TRBV5-1 and TRBJ2-3; 8 bases fit TRBD1. The CDR3 is 15 amino acids. Germline lookup yields CDR1 SGHRS and CDR2 YFSETQ. J gave up 2 bases and V 2 bases, and 4 bases lay outside the gene matches. CDR3 DNA: TGCGCCAGCAGCTTCGGACAGGGCGACACAGATACGCAGTATTTT. Residues: CASSFGQGDTDTQYF.

This chain connects TRBV2 to TRBJ2-3; 8 nucleotides line up with TRBD2. There are 19 residues in the CDR3. V lost 6 bases and J lost 0; bases outside the gene matches: 17. From germline, CDR1 is SNHLY and CDR2 FYNNEI. The CDR3 loop reads CASSGPLFTSGISTDTQYF. CDR3 nucleotide sequence: TGTGCCAGCAGCGGCCCTTTGTTTACTAGCGGCATTAGCACAGATACGCAGTATTTT.

The chain joins TRBV12-3 or TRBV12-4 to TRBJ1-1; D not certain. Trimming shortened V by 7 bases and J by 10 bases, and 10 bases separated the two germline ends. This CDR3 has 10 residues. The CDR3 here is CASKGVGAFF. Written as DNA, the CDR3 is TGTGCCAGCAAAGGAGTTGGAGCTTTCTTT.

The chain recombines TRBV7-3 with TRBJ2-6; the D gene is possibly TRBD2 (5 bases). The CDR3 is 16 residues long. V was pared by 0 bases and J by 0 bases, with 6 bases between. Germline CDR1 reads SGHTA; CDR2 reads FQGTGA. The CDR3 loop is CASSLTAGSGANVLTF. In nucleotides, the CDR3 is TGTGCCAGCAGCTTAACGGCGGGCTCTGGGGCCAACGTCCTGACTTTC.

This chain connects TRBV7-2 to TRBJ2-3, with a tentative D call TRBD1 (6 bases). The germline V gene encodes CDR1 SGHTA and CDR2 FQGNSA. V gave up 6 bases and J gave up 2 bases, with 12 bases separating them. CDR3 length equals 14 residues. The chain's CDR3 is CASRRRGNTDTQYF. The CDR3 bases are TGTGCCAGCAGACGAAGGGGGAACACAGATACGCAGTATTTT.

The rearrangement uses TRBV24-1 and TRBJ2-7; D may be TRBD1 (6 bases). Germline CDR1 is KGHDR and CDR2 is SFDVKD. V was cut by 3 bases and J by 1 base, with 18 bases left in between. The CDR3 loop spans 17 amino acids. The CDR3 here is CATSDNQPGARSYEQYF. The CDR3 DNA follows: TGTGCCACCAGTGATAATCAACCAGGGGCGCGATCCTACGAGCAGTACTTC.

The chain uses TRBV28 and TRBJ2-7; 9 nucleotides align to TRBD1. This CDR3 comprises 15 residues. The germline CDR1 and CDR2 sequences are MDHEN and SYDVKM. The ends lost 11 bases at V and 2 bases at J; junction bases unmatched: 13. CDR3 in DNA: TGTGCCGCCTTAGGGGTACAGGGGGCACCCTACGAGCAGTACTTC. Translated, it gives CAALGVQGAPYEQYF. Drawing the rest from reference TRBV28 and TRBJ2-7, the complete variable domain is DVKVTQSSRYLVKRTGEKVFLECVQDMDHENMFWYRQDPGLGLRLIYFSYDVKMKEKGDIPEGYSVSREKKERFSLILESASTNQTSMYLCAALGVQGAPYEQYFGPGTRLTVT.

The chain combines TRBV11-3 with TRBJ2-2, with D hard to call. Germline CDR1 and CDR2: SGHNT and YENEEA. V lost 5 bases and J lost 1, with 11 bases in between. This CDR3 spans 15 amino acids. The CDR3 region is CASSPRRGNTGELFF. The CDR3 coding sequence is TGTGCCAGCAGCCCCAGAAGAGGGAACACCGGGGAGCTGTTTTTT.

This chain uses TRBV3-1 (or the pseudogene TRBV3-2) with TRBJ2-1, with a possible D match to TRBD2 (6 bases). Germline CDR1 and CDR2: LGHDT and YNNKEL (reference sequence). Trimming cost V 2 bases and J 0 bases, with 11 bases left between them. This CDR3 has 16 amino acids. The CDR3 nucleotides read TGTGCCAGCAGCCAATATGCGGGAAGCTCCTACAATGAGCAGTTCTTC. Its protein is CASSQYAGSSYNEQFF.

This chain connects TRBV7-8 to TRBJ2-5; D perhaps matches TRBD2 (6 bases). CDR3 length: 16 amino acids. Germline V CDR1 and CDR2: SGHVS, FQNEAQ. V lost 5 bases to trimming and J lost 5 bases, with 21 bases between them. As DNA, the CDR3 is TGTGCCAGCAGCGCCGAGGGAGGCTGGGTGGTGGAGACCCAGTACTTC. Protein: CASSAEGGWVVETQYF.

The gene calls are TRBV24-1 and TRBJ1-2, with D hard to call. There are 12 residues in the CDR3. The germline CDR1 and CDR2 sequences are KGHDR and SFDVKD. Deletions cut 2 bases from V and 8 bases from J, with 8 bases between. This CDR3 is CATSDSAAGYTF. CDR3 coding DNA: TGTGCCACCAGTGATTCCGCGGCGGGCTACACCTTC.

The gene calls are TRBV10-1 and TRBJ2-3; TRBD2 might be the D (5 bases). The CDR3 runs to 16 residues. V was clipped by 2 bases and J by 4 bases, with 16 bases between them. Germline values: CDR1 WNHNN, CDR2 SYGVQD (reference sequence). The CDR3 DNA is TGCGCCAGCAGTGAGACACTAGGGTCGCGGGCAGATACGCAGTATTTT. It translates to CASSETLGSRADTQYF.

V usage is TRBV20-1 and J usage is TRBJ2-6; D gene uncertain. The CDR3 is 16 residues long. Germline V gene lookup returns CDR1 DFQATT and CDR2 SNEGSKA (reference sequence). With 3 bases removed from V and 0 bases from J, the gap between germline ends came to 12 bases. The CDR3 region is CSASSRLNSGANVLTF. The CDR3 region has the DNA TGCAGTGCTAGTAGCAGACTCAACTCTGGGGCCAACGTCCTGACTTTC.

J is TRBJ1-5 and V is TRBV19, with D maybe TRBD1 (5 bases). Germline V CDR1 and CDR2: LNHDA, SQIVND (reference sequence). Trimming removed 3 bases at V and 2 bases at J, with 14 bases between. The CDR3 is 16 amino acids. CDR3 in amino acids: CASSMAGFTGNQPQHF. The CDR3 DNA sequence: TGTGCCAGTAGTATGGCAGGGTTCACTGGCAATCAGCCCCAGCATTTT. Variable domain in full (rest from reference TRBV19 and TRBJ1-5): DGGITQSPKYLFRKEGQNVTLSCEQNLNHDAMYWYRQDPGQGLRLIYYSQIVNDFQKGDIAEGYSVSREKKESFPLTVTSAQKNPTAFYLCASSMAGFTGNQPQHFGDGTRLSIL.

This rearrangement joins TRBV6-5 to TRBJ1-2; a weak D match, TRBD1 (6 bases). The CDR3 is made up of 15 amino acids. Between the trimmed V and J ends, which lost 0 bases and 8 bases, there was a span of 16 bases. The germline CDR1 and CDR2 sequences are MNHEY and SVGAGI. The CDR3 region is CASSYSFQGLWGYTF. As DNA, the CDR3 is TGTGCCAGCAGTTACTCGTTTCAGGGGCTTTGGGGCTACACCTTC.

V gene TRBV5-4 combines with J gene TRBJ2-5; tentative D call: TRBD2 (6 bases). Per germline, CDR1 SGHNT and CDR2 YYREEE (reference sequence). Trimming left V 4 bases short and J 4 bases short, with 17 bases between. This CDR3 contains 15 residues. Here the CDR3 DNA reads TGTGCCAGCAGCACCGGGACCGCGGGGTTAGAGACCCAGTACTTC. It yields the protein CASSTGTAGLETQYF.